This T cell receptor (beta chain) originates from a study of identical twins. Study-wide findings and caveats: A cross-sectional statistical analysis, not follow-up of the same donors, supported the conclusions.

CDR1 is SGHRS, CDR2 YFSETQ, per germline. There are 14 residues in the CDR3. V dropped 4 bases and J dropped 3 bases, with 10 bases sitting between them. TCRdb reanalysed the 5' RACE reads using MiXCR and keeps one entry per CDR3 protein. The table has 450,000 or so distinct CDR3 sequences, approximately 14% seen once. A few counts support this clonotype. Its target is unknown. The same sample was also studied in work on yellow fever vaccine responses in identical twins.

The chain combines TRBV5-1 with TRBJ1-4; possible D gene TRBD1, 6 bases. This receptor was taken from a young woman in good health. Sequencing input: CD4+ T cells sorted from blood. CDR3 sequence (DNA): TGCGCCAGCAGCCCGGACAGCCCTAATGAAAAACTGTTTTTT. It translates to CASSPDSPNEKLFF.